This T cell receptor (beta chain) was captured by sequencing in a study of shared clonotypes between healthy human individuals. Deletions cut 0 bases from V and 2 bases from J, with 10 bases between. Germline V gene data show CDR1 as SGHRS and CDR2 as YFSETQ. This CDR3 is 15 amino acids long. The assay was immunoSEQ multiplex PCR, and TCRdb's table has in-frame clones only and misses some. This table has some 2 million clones, over 85% appearing once. V and J are TRBV5-1 and TRBJ2-3; TRBD1 is a possible D gene (5 bases). This TCR derives from a man between 18 and 29 years old in good health. The specimen was naive CD4+ T cells sorted from blood. Subset indicated: CD45RA+ positively selected. The CDR3 spells CASSLEGADTDTQYF. CDR3 DNA sequence: TGCGCCAGCAGCTTGGAAGGGGCAGACACAGATACGCAGTATTTT.